This TCR beta chain was captured by sequencing in a study of CD8 T cells in ankylosing spondylitis. Per germline, CDR1 DFQATT and CDR2 SNEGSKA (reference sequence). The CDR3 contains 14 residues. V lost 4 bases, J lost 5 bases, and 6 bases stayed unmatched. This clonotype showed up just a few times. Antigen: not known. Study conclusions and caveats: Seemingly characteristic of ankylosing spondylitis blood was a TCR beta motif consisting of roughly 8 highly homologous variants. Disease-associated clones were reportedly significantly overrepresented in matched ankylosing spondylitis synovial fluid. The disease-linked clones had a CD8+ phenotype and low blood frequencies. Reactive arthritis synovial fluid and blood previously showed some of these motif variants.

Molecular-barcoded quantitative 5'-RACE produced these TCR beta libraries. TCRdb independently ran MiXCR on the 5' RACE reads; one entry per CDR3 protein. The sample shows about 500,000 distinct CDR3 sequences, under 5.5% of them seen only once. The TCR was taken from a male donor with ankylosing spondylitis. What was sequenced was blood, either unsorted or a sorted T cell fraction (not recorded which). V gene TRBV20-1 combines with J gene TRBJ2-1; 9 bases agree with TRBD2. In DNA, the CDR3 is TGCAGTGCTATCTGGGCTAGCGGGAACAATGAGCAGTTCTTC. It yields the protein CSAIWASGNNEQFF.